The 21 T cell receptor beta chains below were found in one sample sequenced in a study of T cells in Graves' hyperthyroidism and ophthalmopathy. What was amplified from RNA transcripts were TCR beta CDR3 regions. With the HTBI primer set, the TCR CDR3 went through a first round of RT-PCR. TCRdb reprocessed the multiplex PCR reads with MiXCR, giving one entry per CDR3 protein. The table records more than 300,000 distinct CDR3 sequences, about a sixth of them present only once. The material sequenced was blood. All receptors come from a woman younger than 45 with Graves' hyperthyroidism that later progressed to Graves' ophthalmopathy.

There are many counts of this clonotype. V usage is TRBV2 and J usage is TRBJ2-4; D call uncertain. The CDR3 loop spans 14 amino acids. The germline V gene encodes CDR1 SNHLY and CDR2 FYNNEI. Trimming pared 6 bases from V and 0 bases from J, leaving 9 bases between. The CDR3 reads CASRADLAKNIQYF. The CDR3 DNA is TGTGCCAGCAGGGCGGATCTAGCCAAAAACATTCAGTACTTC.

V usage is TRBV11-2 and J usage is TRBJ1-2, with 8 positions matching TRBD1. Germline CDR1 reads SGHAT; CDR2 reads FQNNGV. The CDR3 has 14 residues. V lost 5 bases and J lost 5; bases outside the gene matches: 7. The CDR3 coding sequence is TGTGCCAGCAGCACCCTGACAGGGGATTATGGCTACACCTTC. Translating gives CASSTLTGDYGYTF.

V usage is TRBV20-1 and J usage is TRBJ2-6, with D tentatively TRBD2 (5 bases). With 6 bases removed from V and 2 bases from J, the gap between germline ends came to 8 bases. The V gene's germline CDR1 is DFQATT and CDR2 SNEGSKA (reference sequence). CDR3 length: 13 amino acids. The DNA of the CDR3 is TGCAGTGCGAGGGCGCCTGGGGCCAACGTCCTGACTTTC. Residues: CSARAPGANVLTF.

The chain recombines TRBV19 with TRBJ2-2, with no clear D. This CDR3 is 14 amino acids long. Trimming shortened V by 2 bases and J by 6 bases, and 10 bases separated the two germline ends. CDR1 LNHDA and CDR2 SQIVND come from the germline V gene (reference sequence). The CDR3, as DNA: TGTGCCAGTAGTATATTGGGGTTATCCGGGGAGCTGTTTTTT. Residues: CASSILGLSGELFF. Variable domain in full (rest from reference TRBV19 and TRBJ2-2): DGGITQSPKYLFRKEGQNVTLSCEQNLNHDAMYWYRQDPGQGLRLIYYSQIVNDFQKGDIAEGYSVSREKKESFPLTVTSAQKNPTAFYLCASSILGLSGELFFGEGSRLTVL.

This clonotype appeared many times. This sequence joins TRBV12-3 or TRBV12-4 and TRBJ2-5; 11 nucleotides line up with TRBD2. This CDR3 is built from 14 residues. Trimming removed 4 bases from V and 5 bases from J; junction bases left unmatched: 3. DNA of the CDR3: TGTGCCAGCAGTTCACTAGCGGGAGCTGAGACCCAGTACTTC. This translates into CASSSLAGAETQYF.

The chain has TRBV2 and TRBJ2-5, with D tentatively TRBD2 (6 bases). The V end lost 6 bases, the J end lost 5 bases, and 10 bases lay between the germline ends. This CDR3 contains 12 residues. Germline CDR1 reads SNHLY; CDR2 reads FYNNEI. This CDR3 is CASRTSQETQYF. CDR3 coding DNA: TGTGCCAGCAGGACTAGTCAGGAGACCCAGTACTTC.

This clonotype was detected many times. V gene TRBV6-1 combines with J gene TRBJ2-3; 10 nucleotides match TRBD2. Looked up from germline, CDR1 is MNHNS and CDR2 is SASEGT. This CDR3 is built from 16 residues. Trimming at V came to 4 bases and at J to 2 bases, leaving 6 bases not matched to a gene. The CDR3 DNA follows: TGTGCCAGCAGTGGGAGTCTAGCGGGAGACACAGATACGCAGTATTTT. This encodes CASSGSLAGDTDTQYF.

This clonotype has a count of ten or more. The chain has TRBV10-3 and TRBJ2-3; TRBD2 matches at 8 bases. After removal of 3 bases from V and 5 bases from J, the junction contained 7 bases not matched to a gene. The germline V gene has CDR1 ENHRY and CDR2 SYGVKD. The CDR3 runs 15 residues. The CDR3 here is CAISDYGREGDTQYF. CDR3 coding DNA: TGTGCCATCAGTGATTACGGGAGGGAGGGAGATACGCAGTATTTT.

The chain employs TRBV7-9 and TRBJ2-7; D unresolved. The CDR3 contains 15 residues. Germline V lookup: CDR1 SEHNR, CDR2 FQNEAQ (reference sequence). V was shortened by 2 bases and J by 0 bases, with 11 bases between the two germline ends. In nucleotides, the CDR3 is TGTGCCAGCAGCTTAAGGGCCGTTAGCTCCTACGAGCAGTACTTC. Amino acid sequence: CASSLRAVSSYEQYF.

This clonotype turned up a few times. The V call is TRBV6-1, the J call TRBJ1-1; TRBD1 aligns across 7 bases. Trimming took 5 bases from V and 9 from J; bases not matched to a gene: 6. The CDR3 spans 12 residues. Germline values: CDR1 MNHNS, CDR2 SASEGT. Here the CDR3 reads CASSSVDRQAFF. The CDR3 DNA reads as TGTGCCAGCAGTTCCGTGGACAGGCAAGCTTTCTTT.

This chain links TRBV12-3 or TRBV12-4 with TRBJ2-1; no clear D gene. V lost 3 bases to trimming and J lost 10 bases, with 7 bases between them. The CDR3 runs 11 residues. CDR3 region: CASSFAVEQFF. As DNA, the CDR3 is TGTGCCAGCAGTTTCGCCGTCGAGCAGTTCTTC.

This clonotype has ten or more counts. In DNA form, the CDR3 reads TGTGCCAGCTCGATCTTGTCCGGAGGTAATCAGCCCCAGCATTTT. Amino acid sequence: CASSILSGGNQPQHF. The chain combines TRBV6-2 or TRBV6-3 with TRBJ1-5; D unresolved. Trimming took 8 bases from V and 4 from J, leaving 18 bases between them. Germline V gene sequence: CDR1 MNHEY, CDR2 SVGEGT. The CDR3 is 15 amino acids.

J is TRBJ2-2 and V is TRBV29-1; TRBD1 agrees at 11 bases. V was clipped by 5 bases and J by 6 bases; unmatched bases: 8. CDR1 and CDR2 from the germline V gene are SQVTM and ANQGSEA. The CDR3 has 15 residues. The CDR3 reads CSVSSRDRGAGELFF. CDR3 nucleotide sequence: TGCAGCGTTTCCTCCCGGGACAGGGGGGCCGGGGAGCTGTTTTTT.

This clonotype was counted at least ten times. In nucleotides, the CDR3 is TGTGCCAGCAGTCCCTCCCCCCGGGACAGGGCTAGACACATCAATGAGCAGTTCTTC. It yields the protein CASSPSPRDRARHINEQFF. J is TRBJ2-1 and V is TRBV28; 9 bases map to TRBD1. The V gene end was trimmed by 5 bases and the J gene end by 6 bases; junction bases not matched to a gene: 20. CDR1 and CDR2 (germline): MDHEN, SYDVKM. The CDR3 spans 19 residues.

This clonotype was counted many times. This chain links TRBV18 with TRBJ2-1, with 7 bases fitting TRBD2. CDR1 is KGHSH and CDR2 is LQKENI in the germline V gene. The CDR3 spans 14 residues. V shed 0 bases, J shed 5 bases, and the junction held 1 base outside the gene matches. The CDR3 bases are TGTGCCAGCTCACCACCGACTAGCAACAATGAGCAGTTCTTC. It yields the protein CASSPPTSNNEQFF.

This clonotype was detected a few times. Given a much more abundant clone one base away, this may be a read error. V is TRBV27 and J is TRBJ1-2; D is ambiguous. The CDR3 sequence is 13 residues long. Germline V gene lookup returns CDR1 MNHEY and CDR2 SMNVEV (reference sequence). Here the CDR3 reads CVSSLRGFDGYTF. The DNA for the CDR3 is TGTGTCAGCAGTTTACGCGGGTTCGATGGCTACACCTTC.

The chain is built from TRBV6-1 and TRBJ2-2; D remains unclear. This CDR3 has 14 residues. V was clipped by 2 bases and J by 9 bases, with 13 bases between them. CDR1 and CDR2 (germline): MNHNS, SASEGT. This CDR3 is CASSEIGKVRELFF. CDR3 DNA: TGTGCCAGCAGTGAAATTGGGAAGGTCCGGGAGCTGTTTTTT.

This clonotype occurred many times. The CDR3: CASSVRMDTEAFF. As DNA, the CDR3 is TGCGCCAGCAGCGTCAGGATGGACACTGAAGCTTTCTTT. V usage is TRBV5-1 and J usage is TRBJ1-1; D is unclear. Trimming removed 4 bases at V and 3 bases at J, with 10 bases between. Germline V CDR1 and CDR2: SGHRS, YFSETQ. The CDR3 runs to 13 residues.

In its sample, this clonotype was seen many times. As DNA, the CDR3 is TGTGCCACCAGTGATTTGATGGGGAGCACCGGGGAGCTGTTTTTT. Protein sequence: CATSDLMGSTGELFF. The gene calls are TRBV24-1 and TRBJ2-2; TRBD2 might be the D (5 bases). The CDR3 has 15 amino acids. The germline CDR1 and CDR2 sequences are KGHDR and SFDVKD. V was cut by 0 bases and J by 4 bases, with 8 bases left in between.

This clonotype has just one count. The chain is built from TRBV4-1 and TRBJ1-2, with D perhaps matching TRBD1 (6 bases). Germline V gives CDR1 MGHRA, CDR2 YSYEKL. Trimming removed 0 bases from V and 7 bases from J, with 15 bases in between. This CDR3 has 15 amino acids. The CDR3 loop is CASSQDGRTVGGYTF. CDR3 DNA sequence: TGCGCCAGCAGCCAAGACGGGCGGACAGTCGGTGGCTACACCTTC.

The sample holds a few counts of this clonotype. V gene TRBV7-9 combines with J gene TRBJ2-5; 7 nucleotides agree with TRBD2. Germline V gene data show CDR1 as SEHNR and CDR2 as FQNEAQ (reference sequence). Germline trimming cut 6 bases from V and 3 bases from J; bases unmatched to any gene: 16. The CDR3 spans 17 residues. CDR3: CASRFLLPTSDEETQYF. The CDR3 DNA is TGTGCCAGCAGGTTTCTCTTACCAACTAGCGATGAAGAGACCCAGTACTTC.